This entry lists 15 T cell receptor beta chains sequenced from one sample in a study of technical replicates of blood from a few donors. Sequencing used immunoSEQ multiplex PCR; TCRdb keeps in-frame clones, though not all of them. The table includes about 62,000 clones, roughly 90% detected once. The sequenced sample was PBMCs. The receptors were gathered from a human donor in good health. Some clones in this sample may be carry-over from other donors' samples.

The chain employs TRBV25-1 and TRBJ2-1, with unresolved D. The germline gives CDR1 MGHDK, CDR2 SYGVNS. The CDR3 runs 13 residues. Deletions cut 1 base from V and 1 base from J, with 2 bases between. In DNA, the CDR3 is TGTGCCAGCAGTGAATCGTCCTACAATGAGCAGTTCTTC. As protein: CASSESSYNEQFF.

The chain has TRBV6-6 and TRBJ2-3; D is possibly TRBD2 (6 bases). The CDR3 runs 14 residues. Germline CDR1 and CDR2: MNHNY and SVGAGI (reference sequence). V was clipped by 2 bases and J by 4 bases, with 10 bases between them. CDR3 bases: TGTGCCAGCAGTTACACACCTAGCGCAGATACGCAGTATTTT. It encodes CASSYTPSADTQYF.

The chain joins TRBV29-1 to TRBJ1-4, with D unclear. This CDR3 contains 13 residues. Germline CDR1 SQVTM, CDR2 ANQGSEA. V was shortened by 5 bases and J by 5 bases, with 12 bases between the two germline ends. The DNA of the CDR3 is TGCAGCGTTCAAAAAAACGGGAATGAAAAACTGTTTTTT. Residues: CSVQKNGNEKLFF.

This rearrangement joins TRBV29-1 to TRBJ2-5; 7 bases match TRBD2. Gene TRBJ2-7 matches the end of the DNA better, so the J call may be wrong. This CDR3 has 11 amino acids. Germline V gives CDR1 SQVTM, CDR2 ANQGSEA. The CDR3 coding sequence is TGCAGCGTTGGACTAGCTTACGAGCAGTACTTC. Translation gives CSVGLAYEQYF.

V usage is TRBV4-3 and J usage is TRBJ2-5, with D possibly being TRBD2 (6 bases). CDR1 and CDR2 (germline): LGHNA, YSLEER. Trimming removed 0 bases from V and 5 bases from J, with 13 bases in between. This CDR3 comprises 15 residues. DNA of the CDR3: TGCGCCAGCAGCCAAGATGGCGAGGGGAGGGAGACCCAGTACTTC. This sequence encodes CASSQDGEGRETQYF.

V gene TRBV15 combines with J gene TRBJ1-4, with D possibly matching TRBD1 (5 bases). Trimming removed 2 bases from V and 4 bases from J, with 14 bases in between. The length of the CDR3 is 16 residues. The V gene's germline CDR1 is LNHNV and CDR2 YYDKDF (reference sequence). For the CDR3, the DNA is TGTGCCACCAGCAGACAGGGCGGAGTGTATAATGAAAAACTGTTTTTT. Translation: CATSRQGGVYNEKLFF.

This chain connects TRBV7-8 to TRBJ1-3, with TRBD1 identical over 9 bases. The CDR3 is 15 amino acids. With V trimmed by 6 bases and J by 5 bases, 8 bases remained unmatched. The V gene's germline CDR1 is SGHVS and CDR2 FQNEAQ. The CDR3 bases are TGTGCCAGCAGTCAACAGGGGGCGCTTAGAAACACCATATATTTT. Its protein is CASSQQGALRNTIYF.

V gene TRBV5-1 combines with J gene TRBJ2-2; TRBD1 matches 7 bases. The CDR3 loop spans 18 amino acids. With 0 bases clipped from V and 4 bases from J, the junction kept 12 bases outside the gene matches. Per the germline V gene, CDR1 is SGHRS and CDR2 is YFSETQ. Here the CDR3 DNA reads TGCGCCAGCAGCTTGGTTTTTCTCAGACAGGGAGTCACCGGGGAGCTGTTTTTT. As protein: CASSLVFLRQGVTGELFF.

In DNA form, the CDR3 reads TGTGCCAGCAGCGCGGGAAGACTAGCGGGAGTCTACGAGCAGTACTTC. It encodes CASSAGRLAGVYEQYF. The rearrangement joins TRBV7-2 to TRBJ2-7; TRBD2 matches at 12 bases. This CDR3 is 16 amino acids long. V gave up 5 bases and J gave up 3 bases; unmatched junction bases: 8. Germline V gene lookup returns CDR1 SGHTA and CDR2 FQGNSA.

The gene calls are TRBV9 and TRBJ2-3, with D perhaps TRBD2 (6 bases). Germline CDR1 and CDR2: SGDLS and YYNGEE. The V end was cut by 0 bases, the J end by 1 base, with 9 bases between. The CDR3 runs 15 residues. CDR3 in amino acids: CASSVDQRGTDTQYF. As DNA, the CDR3 is TGTGCCAGCAGCGTAGACCAGCGGGGCACAGATACGCAGTATTTT.

The rearrangement links TRBV7-9 to TRBJ2-1, with TRBD2 matching 11 bases. Germline V gene data show CDR1 as SEHNR and CDR2 as FQNEAQ (reference sequence). The V segment lost 5 bases and the J segment 8 bases; nucleotides outside the gene matches: 11. The CDR3 has 16 amino acids. The CDR3 DNA sequence: TGTGCCAGCAGCCCGAGCCGACTAGCGGGGTTCCATGAGCAGTTCTTC. Amino acid sequence: CASSPSRLAGFHEQFF.

This chain uses TRBV7-8 with TRBJ2-7, with no clear D. This CDR3 has 13 residues. From germline, CDR1 is SGHVS and CDR2 FQNEAQ. With 5 bases removed from V and 2 bases from J, the gap between germline ends came to 10 bases. The CDR3 loop reads CASSLSLTYEQYF. The CDR3 nucleotides read TGTGCCAGCAGCCTCAGTCTGACCTACGAGCAGTACTTC.

The chain couples TRBV4-1 to TRBJ2-5, with D possibly TRBD1 on 6 matching bases. Germline-derived CDR1 and CDR2 are MGHRA and YSYEKL. This CDR3 has 13 residues. Trimming shortened V by 3 bases and J by 3 bases, and 8 bases separated the two germline ends. The CDR3 loop reads CASSQWTEETQYF. CDR3 in DNA: TGCGCCAGCAGCCAGTGGACAGAAGAGACCCAGTACTTC.

The chain joins TRBV7-6 to TRBJ2-7; 11 bases align to TRBD1. Germline loops: CDR1 SGHVS, CDR2 FNYEAQ. V shed 1 base, J shed 5 bases, and the junction held 7 bases outside the gene matches. The CDR3 is 16 amino acids. In nucleotides, the CDR3 is TGTGCCAGCAGCTTAGTCCCGGACAGGGGGCGGGACGAGCAGTACTTC. This sequence encodes CASSLVPDRGRDEQYF. Full variable domain (rest looked up from reference TRBV7-6 and TRBJ2-7): GAGVSQSPRYKVTKRGQDVALRCDPISGHVSLYWYRQALGQGPEFLTYFNYEAQQDKSGLPNDRFSAERPEGSISTLTIQRTEQRDSAMYRCASSLVPDRGRDEQYFGPGTRLTVT.

This rearrangement joins TRBV6-4 to TRBJ2-1, with TRBD2 matching over 14 bases. This CDR3 is built from 16 residues. J lost 5 bases, V lost 9 bases, and 9 bases had no gene match. Germline lookup yields CDR1 MRHNA and CDR2 SNTAGT. The CDR3 region has the DNA TGTGCCAGGACGAGCGGACTAGCGGGAGGTAACAATGAGCAGTTCTTC. Residues: CARTSGLAGGNNEQFF.